The 21 T cell receptor beta chains reported below all come from one sample, sequenced in a study of blood T cell repertoires in COVID-19. TCRdb's table, derived via immunoSEQ multiplex PCR, lists solely in-frame clones and lacks some. The sample gives some 130,000 clones, 90% of which show up once; 3.7% is in the top ten. The sample taken for sequencing was peripheral blood. The receptors derive from a man between 50 and 59 years old with active COVID-19.

This chain links TRBV5-1 with TRBJ2-1; 7 positions match TRBD1. The length of the CDR3 is 16 residues. Trimming at V came to 3 bases and at J to 0 bases, leaving 6 bases not matched to a gene. The germline V gene encodes CDR1 SGHRS and CDR2 YFSETQ. The CDR3 protein is CASSSGQVSSYNEQFF. DNA for the CDR3: TGCGCCAGCAGCTCTGGACAGGTTAGCTCCTACAATGAGCAGTTCTTC.

CDR3 DNA sequence: TGTGCCAGCAGTTTATCTCCAGGGGCTGGGGCCAACGTCCTGACTTTC. Encoded protein: CASSLSPGAGANVLTF. V and J are TRBV28 and TRBJ2-6, with D possibly matching TRBD1 (6 bases). Trimming removed 1 base at V and 2 bases at J, with 9 bases between. The germline CDR1 and CDR2 sequences are MDHEN and SYDVKM. This CDR3 spans 16 amino acids.

This chain uses TRBV3-1 (or the pseudogene TRBV3-2) with TRBJ2-2; no reliable D call. V gave up 0 bases and J gave up 0 bases, with 11 bases separating them. The CDR3 runs to 17 residues. Germline V lookup: CDR1 LGHDT, CDR2 YNNKEL (reference sequence). CDR3 DNA sequence: TGTGCCAGCAGCCAAGATCGATTCAGGTCGAACACCGGGGAGCTGTTTTTT. Translating gives CASSQDRFRSNTGELFF.

The chain employs TRBV19 and TRBJ1-4; TRBD1 is a possible D gene (6 bases). Germline V gives CDR1 LNHDA, CDR2 SQIVND (reference sequence). The length of the CDR3 is 15 residues. The V and J ends lost 7 bases and 3 bases respectively, with 15 bases between them. Here the CDR3 reads CASTPLTGPNEKLFF. The CDR3 bases are TGTGCCAGTACTCCGCTCACAGGGCCTAATGAAAAACTGTTTTTT.

In nucleotides, the CDR3 is TGTGCCAGCAGCTTGGGGACTAGCGGGAGAGCTGGAGAGACCCAGTACTTC. Amino acid sequence: CASSLGTSGRAGETQYF. The chain links TRBV5-6 to TRBJ2-5; 13 bases map to TRBD2. From germline, CDR1 is SGHDT and CDR2 YYEEEE. The CDR3 sequence is 17 residues long. V lost 0 bases, J lost 4 bases, and 6 bases stayed unmatched. The complete variable domain, with remaining parts taken from reference TRBV5-6 and TRBJ2-5, reads DAGVTQSPTHLIKTRGQQVTLRCSPKSGHDTVSWYQQALGQGPQFIFQYYEEEERQRGNFPDRFSGHQFPNYSSELNVNALLLGDSALYLCASSLGTSGRAGETQYFGPGTRLLVL.

V is TRBV27 and J is TRBJ1-2; TRBD1 might be the D (6 bases). Germline-derived CDR1 and CDR2 are MNHEY and SMNVEV (reference sequence). This CDR3 is built from 14 residues. V lost 6 bases to trimming and J lost 4 bases, with 15 bases between them. CDR3 sequence reads: CASRSNDRTYGYTF. Here the CDR3 DNA reads TGTGCCAGCAGATCGAACGACAGGACCTATGGCTACACCTTC.

This clone was detected only once. The gene calls are TRBV9 and TRBJ2-7, with TRBD1 matching over 9 bases. The CDR3 totals 15 residues. Germline V CDR1 and CDR2: SGDLS, YYNGEE. V dropped 2 bases and J dropped 2; count of bases not matched to a gene: 5. The CDR3 DNA reads TGTGCCAGCAGCGTGGGTGGGACAGGGACCTACGAGCAGTACTTC. Residues: CASSVGGTGTYEQYF.

V gene TRBV3-1 (or the pseudogene TRBV3-2) combines with J gene TRBJ2-7, with TRBD1 as a possible D gene (8 bases). The V end was cut by 4 bases, the J end by 6 bases, with 16 bases between. CDR1 LGHDT and CDR2 YNNKEL come from the germline V gene (reference sequence). This CDR3 is 14 amino acids long. This chain's CDR3 is CASSPGQGLSEQYF. CDR3 nucleotide sequence: TGTGCCAGCAGCCCCGGACAGGGACTAAGCGAGCAGTACTTC.

This rearrangement joins TRBV5-6 to TRBJ2-1, with D maybe TRBD2 (5 bases). Germline V gene sequence: CDR1 SGHDT, CDR2 YYEEEE. This CDR3 is built from 14 residues. Trimming stripped 2 bases from V and 9 bases from J, with 15 bases between. Here the CDR3 DNA reads TGTGCCAGCAGCTTCGGGTCCCTAGGGAGTGAGCAGTTCTTC. Its protein is CASSFGSLGSEQFF. The complete variable domain, with remaining parts taken from reference TRBV5-6 and TRBJ2-1, reads DAGVTQSPTHLIKTRGQQVTLRCSPKSGHDTVSWYQQALGQGPQFIFQYYEEEERQRGNFPDRFSGHQFPNYSSELNVNALLLGDSALYLCASSFGSLGSEQFFGPGTRLTVL.

The rearrangement joins TRBV2 to TRBJ1-5, with D tentatively TRBD1 (6 bases). The length of the CDR3 is 14 residues. The germline V gene encodes CDR1 SNHLY and CDR2 FYNNEI. V was shortened by 6 bases and J by 4 bases, with 13 bases between the two germline ends. The CDR3 is CASSLLGGNQPQHF. CDR3 nucleotides: TGTGCCAGCAGCTTGCTAGGGGGAAATCAGCCCCAGCATTTT.

The chain uses TRBV7-2 and TRBJ1-2, with 10 bases lining up with TRBD1. J gave up 4 bases and V 5 bases, and 10 bases lay outside the gene matches. Germline loops: CDR1 SGHTA, CDR2 FQGNSA. The CDR3 covers 16 residues. The CDR3 DNA reads as TGTGCCAGCAGCCAAGGGGGACAGGGGTACACCTATGGCTACACCTTC. It translates to CASSQGGQGYTYGYTF. The variable domain in full, with the rest retrieved from reference TRBV7-2 and TRBJ1-2, is GAGVSQSPSNKVTEKGKDVELRCDPISGHTALYWYRQSLGQGLEFLIYFQGNSAPDKSGLPSDRFSAERTGGSVSTLTIQRTQQEDSAVYLCASSQGGQGYTYGYTFGSGTRLTVV.

This chain connects TRBV5-5 to TRBJ2-1; D perhaps matches TRBD2 (5 bases). Looked up from germline, CDR1 is SGHKS and CDR2 is YYEKEE (reference sequence). V was shortened by 4 bases and J by 0 bases, with 8 bases between the two germline ends. CDR3 size: 14 residues. For the CDR3, the DNA is TGTGCCAGCAGCCGACGGGGCTCCTACAATGAGCAGTTCTTC. It is translated as CASSRRGSYNEQFF.

The chain employs TRBV5-6 and TRBJ2-3; TRBD1 aligns across 9 bases. This CDR3 region has 16 residues. CDR1 is SGHDT and CDR2 is YYEEEE in the germline V gene. The V gene end was trimmed by 2 bases and the J gene end by 2 bases; junction bases not matched to a gene: 6. CDR3 nucleotides: TGTGCCAGCAGCTTACCGGGACAGGGTCTCACAGATACGCAGTATTTT. Translation: CASSLPGQGLTDTQYF.

The chain links TRBV3-1 (or the pseudogene TRBV3-2) to TRBJ2-7; D possibly corresponds to TRBD2 (6 bases). Trimming took off 4 bases at V and 6 bases at J, with 13 bases between the two ends. The CDR3 length is 13 residues. The germline gives CDR1 LGHDT, CDR2 YNNKEL (reference sequence). DNA of the CDR3: TGTGCCAGCAGCCCTGCCGGCGGGGCCGAGCAGTACTTC. Translation: CASSPAGGAEQYF.

The rearrangement joins TRBV2 to TRBJ2-1; 7 bases are a match to TRBD2. The CDR3 has 15 residues. J was trimmed by 3 bases and V by 5 bases; bases with no gene match: 7. Germline-derived CDR1 and CDR2 are SNHLY and FYNNEI. The CDR3 region has the DNA TGTGCCAGCAGTATCTTCAGCGGGAACTACAATGAGCAGTTCTTC. Translation: CASSIFSGNYNEQFF.

This chain connects TRBV12-2 to TRBJ2-1; TRBD2, the table's D call, was not compared with the DNA. TRBV12-2 is flagged as a pseudogene. This CDR3 contains 16 residues. CDR3 sequence reads: CASRSLLAGSNNEQFF. DNA for the CDR3: TGTGCAAGTCGCTCCCTTCTAGCGGGAAGCAACAATGAGCAGTTCTTC.

The rearrangement joins TRBV9 to TRBJ1-2; D remains ambiguous. V was shortened by 0 bases and J by 1 base, with 4 bases between the two germline ends. CDR1 is SGDLS and CDR2 is YYNGEE in the germline V gene. This CDR3 is 13 amino acids long. DNA of the CDR3: TGTGCCAGCAGCGTAGACAATAACTATGGCTACACCTTC. Its translation: CASSVDNNYGYTF.

This clone appeared a single time. The V call is TRBV19, the J call TRBJ2-1; D may be TRBD1 (5 bases). CDR1 LNHDA and CDR2 SQIVND come from the germline V gene (reference sequence). Trimming took off 4 bases at V and 4 bases at J, with 11 bases between the two ends. The CDR3 has 14 residues. CDR3 DNA: TGTGCCAGTAGTAGGCCAGGGCCTTACAATGAGCAGTTCTTC. Translation gives CASSRPGPYNEQFF.

The chain has TRBV19 and TRBJ2-3; D is possibly TRBD2 (7 bases). The CDR3 consists of 15 residues. Germline values: CDR1 LNHDA, CDR2 SQIVND (reference sequence). Trimming stripped 5 bases from V and 0 bases from J, with 12 bases between. The DNA of the CDR3 is TGTGCCAGTAGTCGGCGGGGGCCAAGCACAGATACGCAGTATTTT. Its protein product is CASSRRGPSTDTQYF. The full variable domain, its missing parts supplied by reference TRBV19 and TRBJ2-3, is DGGITQSPKYLFRKEGQNVTLSCEQNLNHDAMYWYRQDPGQGLRLIYYSQIVNDFQKGDIAEGYSVSREKKESFPLTVTSAQKNPTAFYLCASSRRGPSTDTQYFGPGTRLTVL.

The rearrangement uses TRBV6-5 and TRBJ2-2; D remains unclear. The CDR3 contains 15 residues. Germline V gene data show CDR1 as MNHEY and CDR2 as SVGAGI. Trimming pared 7 bases from V and 4 bases from J, leaving 16 bases between. The CDR3 sequence is CASNHPASGTGELFF. The DNA of the CDR3 is TGTGCCAGCAACCACCCCGCTTCAGGCACCGGGGAGCTGTTTTTT.

This rearrangement joins TRBV4-1 to TRBJ1-6, with D tentatively TRBD1 (6 bases). The CDR3 covers 15 residues. Between the trimmed V and J ends, which lost 0 bases and 6 bases, there was a span of 9 bases. Germline V CDR1 and CDR2: MGHRA, YSYEKL. CDR3 loop: CASSQETGLNSPLHF. CDR3 DNA sequence: TGCGCCAGCAGCCAAGAGACAGGACTTAATTCACCCCTCCACTTT.